These 5 T cell receptor beta chains came from one sample sequenced in a study of blood T cell repertoires in COVID-19. Measured with immunoSEQ multiplex PCR; TCRdb has only the in-frame clones, and not every one. The repertoire holds some 260,000 clones, about 86% seen once, with 4.1% in the top ten. The material sequenced was PBMCs or T cells enriched from blood (not recorded which). The receptor set was obtained from a man aged 25-45 years with acute COVID-19.

The genes are TRBV6-5 and TRBJ1-1, with D maybe TRBD1 (5 bases). V lost 5 bases, J lost 4 bases, and 11 bases lay in between. The CDR3 sequence is 13 residues long. Looked up from germline, CDR1 is MNHEY and CDR2 is SVGAGI. The CDR3 DNA reads TGTGCCAGCAGTACCAGGGTGTTCACTGAAGCTTTCTTT. Protein: CASSTRVFTEAFF.

The chain combines TRBV19 with TRBJ2-1; 7 bases line up with TRBD2. The CDR3 runs 15 residues. Germline CDR1 is LNHDA and CDR2 is SQIVND (reference sequence). J was trimmed by 1 base and V by 8 bases; bases with no gene match: 8. DNA for the CDR3: TGTGCCAGTTCCCGGGGGGTAAGATCCTACAATGAGCAGTTCTTC. Encoded protein: CASSRGVRSYNEQFF.

The rearrangement links TRBV30 to TRBJ2-7, with D perhaps TRBD2 (6 bases). The CDR3 loop spans 12 amino acids. The V end was cut by 0 bases, the J end by 6 bases, with 9 bases between. Germline V lookup: CDR1 GTSNPN, CDR2 SVGIG (reference sequence). The chain's CDR3 is CAWSVGGSEQYV. In DNA, the CDR3 is TGTGCCTGGAGTGTTGGGGGGTCCGAGCAGTACGTC.

A note on this clone: Germline is not matched at one junction end, which may reflect a read error. This sequence joins TRBV5-1 and TRBJ2-3; TRBD1 might be the D (5 bases). The CDR3 length is 15 residues. Germline-derived CDR1 and CDR2 are SGHRS and YFSETQ. CDR3 nucleotides: TGTGCCAGCAGCTTGGTAGGGGCGTACACAGATACGCAGTATTTT. As protein: CASSLVGAYTDTQYF.

V usage is TRBV12-3 or TRBV12-4 and J usage is TRBJ1-5; D not resolved. This CDR3 spans 13 amino acids. V lost 2 bases, J lost 4 bases, and 6 bases lay in between. The CDR3 reads CASSLYGNQPQHF. For the CDR3, the DNA is TGTGCCAGCAGTTTATACGGGAATCAGCCCCAGCATTTT.